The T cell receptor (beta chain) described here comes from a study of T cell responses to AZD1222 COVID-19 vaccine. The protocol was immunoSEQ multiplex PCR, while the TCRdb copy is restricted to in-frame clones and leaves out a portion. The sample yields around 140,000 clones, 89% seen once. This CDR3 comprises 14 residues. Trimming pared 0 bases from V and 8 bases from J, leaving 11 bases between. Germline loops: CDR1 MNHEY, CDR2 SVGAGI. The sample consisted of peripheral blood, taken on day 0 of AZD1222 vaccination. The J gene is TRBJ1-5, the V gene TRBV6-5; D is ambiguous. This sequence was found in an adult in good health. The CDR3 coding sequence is TGTGCCAGCAGTTACTCGAGGGTAGGGAAGCCCCAGCATTTT. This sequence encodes CASSYSRVGKPQHF.